These 5 T cell receptor beta chains came from one sample sequenced in a study of sequential checkpoint blockade in melanoma. Described treatment: randomized to nivolumab then ipilimumab (arm A) or the reverse (arm B). Generated by immunoSEQ multiplex PCR, the TCRdb table keeps only in-frame clones and is missing some. The sample lists thousands of clones; over 40% were seen once. Sequencing was performed on CD8+ T cells sorted from blood (inferred from file names), taken from a patient given nivolumab and ipilimumab in sequence. Receptors originate from a human donor with melanoma.

This clone has only a few counts. The chain combines TRBV30 with TRBJ1-3; possibly TRBD1 for D (5 bases). The CDR3 totals 14 residues. Germline V gene sequence: CDR1 GTSNPN, CDR2 SVGIG (reference sequence). Trimming shortened V by 2 bases and J by 12 bases, and 20 bases separated the two germline ends. The CDR3 region is CAWSSDRERKHIYF. In nucleotides, the CDR3 is TGTGCCTGGAGTTCAGACAGAGAAAGGAAACACATATATTTT.

This clone is medium-sized by share. The V and J genes are TRBV4-2 and TRBJ1-1; D is possibly TRBD1 (6 bases). V lost 4 bases, J lost 5 bases, and 14 bases lay in between. Germline lookup yields CDR1 LGHNA and CDR2 YNFKEQ. The CDR3 has 14 amino acids. The CDR3 DNA reads TGTGCCAGCAGCCCCGACAGGTTAGCGACTGAAGCTTTCTTT. Translating gives CASSPDRLATEAFF.

The table lists this clone with a few counts. V gene TRBV21-1 combines with J gene TRBJ2-7; TRBD2, as called in the table, went unchecked against the DNA. TRBV21-1 is deemed a pseudogene. The CDR3 is 15 amino acids. The CDR3 is CASSRGLAGAYEQYF. CDR3 nucleotide sequence: TGTGCCAGCAGCAGAGGACTAGCGGGAGCCTACGAGCAGTACTTC.

This clone showed up just once. The gene calls are TRBV11-1 and TRBJ1-5, with 8 bases fitting TRBD1. This CDR3 comprises 19 residues. J was trimmed by 2 bases and V by 8 bases; bases with no gene match: 20. In germline, CDR1 is SGHAT, CDR2 FQDESV (reference sequence). CDR3 amino acids: CASGQPDRVWQGGNQPQHF. The CDR3, as DNA: TGTGCCAGCGGCCAACCGGACAGGGTCTGGCAAGGGGGCAATCAGCCCCAGCATTTT.

Points on this clone: A much larger clone lies one base from this, so it may be a read error. Other nucleotide sequences from this sample produce the same CDR3. The CDR3 coding sequence is TGCGCCAGCAGCCAGGTCCCGGGATATCACTACGAGCAGTACTTC. Translation gives CASSQVPGYHYEQYF. The chain carries TRBV4-1 and TRBJ2-7, with a weak D call TRBD2 (5 bases). This CDR3 is built from 15 residues. Germline CDR1 reads MGHRA; CDR2 reads YSYEKL. V was clipped by 3 bases and J by 3 bases, with 15 bases between them.